What follows describes a single TCR beta chain. Its specific antigen is unknown. Within one base of it there is no much larger clone, and no base qualities were kept. The donors were healthy, HIV-negative adults who had no recently reported acute infections or vaccinations. Every donor was a Caucasian adult living in Nashville, Tennessee, USA. CD4+ T cells were enriched by magnetic negative selection; naive cells were then positively selected on CD45RA, and the negative fraction formed the memory subset. Blood was collected by leukapheresis, and PBMCs were isolated by Ficoll-Histopaque density gradient centrifugation and then cryopreserved in liquid nitrogen vapor phase. Analytical flow cytometry was used to check the purity and quantity of every magnetically sorted T cell population. Each sorted fraction had its genomic DNA isolated and then quantified by UV absorbance on a Nanodrop 2000c. Trimming costs V 6 bases and J 4 bases, and their ends lie 15 bases apart. Reading from cysteine to phenylalanine, the CDR3 counts 14 amino acids. The DNA shown is the 42-base CDR3, in frame from base 1. The germline V gene sets CDR1 to MNHNS and CDR2 to SASEGT.

Using the deep immunoSEQ assay, TCR CDR3 regions were amplified from genomic DNA by multiplex PCR. For each cell subset, the extracted genomic DNA was distributed evenly across all wells of several immunoSEQ 96-well plates, and each plate served as one replicate. For sorted subsets, about 200 ng genomic DNA, equal to 25,000 to 35,000 T cell genomes, was loaded into each replicate PCR. The purified libraries were quantified using a Qubit 3.0 fluorometer, sized with a Bioanalyzer 2100, and then quantified again using the KAPA Library Quantification kit. A separate single-read 150-cycle Illumina NextSeq 550 flow cell was used to sequence each immunoSEQ 96-well plate. On the study's bioinformatics: Because the immunoSEQ output included only junctional sequences and no quality scores, the filtering could not be the same as the filtering used for full-length reads. Sequences were annotated with PyIR, a Python wrapper for IgBLAST v1.9, and V/J genes and CDR3 were assigned using IMGT germline references. Any read was removed if the V/J assignment was weak (E-value above 1e-6), the CDR3 was missing, or the read contained stop codons, out-of-frame junctions, or ambiguous translated residues. V3J clonotypes were defined as sequences sharing an identical inferred V gene, J gene, and CDR3 amino acid sequence. To compute the percentage overlap between repertoires, the number of shared unique clonotypes was divided by the size of the smaller repertoire. RTK rarefaction, the Chao1 estimator, and Recon v2.1 estimates of unobserved clonotypes were used to assess repertoire richness. For all TCRbeta clonotypes obtained by the gDNA method from four donors, generation probabilities were computed with OLGA. The immuneACCESS repertoire file appears here via TCRdb, limited to in-frame rearrangements. These files lack a portion of the clones; in checked studies, under half of the deficit traces to unresolved V genes, and the cause of the others is not known. Clone size and the V and J calls come from that table; the DNA yielded D and trimming. The sample table lists 2 million to 3 million clones, over 85% of them with a count of one. The ten largest account for 0.11% to 0.15% of the sample.

The sample comes from a study of shared clonotypes between healthy human individuals (dated by TCRdb to the early 2020s). Study-level background: Two women and a few men aged 18 to 49 years were included in the cohort. Per donor, three plates each were used for CD4 naive and CD4 memory, two for CD8 naive, and one for CD8 memory. The study deeply sequenced blood TCR repertoires of about 5 healthy adults to estimate repertoire size and the extent of clonotype sharing between individuals. To increase sequencing depth and limit assay-specific biases, different laboratories used diverse techniques to prepare libraries and sequence TCR repertoires. Each donor's leukapheresis produced roughly between roughly 0.85 and 9 billion PBMCs. Broader findings and caveats from the paper: Pairwise subsampling indicated that sequencing depth was expected to affect the degree of clonotype sharing among donors. Larger estimated clonotype richness was generally found for naive subsets than for memory subsets. Higher generation probabilities were observed for clonotypes shared by all four sorted-subset donors than for non-shared clonotypes. Sampling was limited to blood, and TCR repertoires in tissue likely differ from TCR repertoires in blood. The small number of donors limited the genetic and exposure-history diversity represented. Across a few donors, about 5% of naive CD4, roughly 3.8% of naive CD8, 2.3% of memory CD4, and approximately 0.4% of memory CD8 clonotypes were shared. Even with the large sequencing depth, rarefaction of the sorted-subset datasets indicated that sequencing was incomplete.

The receptor chain draws on TRBV6-1 and TRBJ1-1; there is no confident call for the D gene. This clonotype was obtained from a man aged 18-30 years in good health. Material: naive CD4+ T cells sorted from blood. Taken with the paper, the label for cell subset or site translates to: CD45RA+ positively selected. The bases are TGTGCCAGCAGAGTGGAGGGCCCTGGCACTGAAGCTTTCTTT. Translated, it reads CASRVEGPGTEAFF.